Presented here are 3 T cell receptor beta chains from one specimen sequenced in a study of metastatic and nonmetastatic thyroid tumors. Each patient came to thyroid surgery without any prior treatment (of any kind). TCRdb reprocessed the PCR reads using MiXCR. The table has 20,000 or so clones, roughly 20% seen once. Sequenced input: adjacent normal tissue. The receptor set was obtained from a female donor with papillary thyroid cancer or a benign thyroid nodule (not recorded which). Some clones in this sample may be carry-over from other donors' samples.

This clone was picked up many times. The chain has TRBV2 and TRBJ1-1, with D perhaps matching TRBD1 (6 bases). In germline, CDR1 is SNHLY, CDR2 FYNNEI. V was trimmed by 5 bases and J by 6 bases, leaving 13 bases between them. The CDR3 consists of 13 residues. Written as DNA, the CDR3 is TGTGCCAGCAGTTACATACAGGGAGCTGAAGCTTTCTTT. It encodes CASSYIQGAEAFF.

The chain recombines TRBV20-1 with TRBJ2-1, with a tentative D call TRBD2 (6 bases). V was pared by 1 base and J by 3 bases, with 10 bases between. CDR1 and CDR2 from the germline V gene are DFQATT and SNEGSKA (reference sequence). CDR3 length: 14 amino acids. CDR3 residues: CSARGGDFYNEQFF. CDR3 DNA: TGCAGTGCTAGAGGGGGGGACTTCTACAATGAGCAGTTCTTC.

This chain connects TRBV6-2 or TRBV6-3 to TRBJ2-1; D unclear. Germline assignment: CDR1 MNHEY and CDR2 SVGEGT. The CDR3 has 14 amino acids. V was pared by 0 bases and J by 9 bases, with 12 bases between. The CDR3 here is CASSYSSWGVEQFF. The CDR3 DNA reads TGTGCCAGCAGTTACTCGTCATGGGGTGTTGAGCAGTTCTTC.